The 8 T cell receptor beta chains below come from one sample, sequenced in a study of spatial heterogeneity in lung cancer. Indicated time point: sample taken at primary tumor resection. TCRdb re-analysed the 5' RACE reads in MiXCR, keeping a single row per CDR3 protein. The sample yields more than 80,000 distinct CDR3 sequences, approximately 12% seen once. The material was PBMCs, obtained at surgery. The source of these receptors is a male donor with early-stage non-small cell lung cancer.

The J gene is TRBJ2-3, the V gene TRBV7-9, with 9 bases lining up with TRBD1. Germline CDR1 SEHNR, CDR2 FQNEAQ (reference sequence). V shed 4 bases, J shed 3 bases, and the junction held 14 bases outside the gene matches. This CDR3 is built from 18 residues. As DNA, the CDR3 is TGTGCCAGCAGCTCTTCCTCCCCCCAGGACAGGGGTACAGATACGCAGTATTTT. Its protein product is CASSSSSPQDRGTDTQYF.

The rearrangement links TRBV18 to TRBJ1-1; D is possibly TRBD1 (5 bases). CDR3 length: 14 residues. In germline, CDR1 is KGHSH, CDR2 LQKENI. V was trimmed by 4 bases and J by 4 bases, leaving 13 bases between them. This CDR3 is CASSRTTVGTEAFF. The CDR3 DNA reads as TGTGCCAGCTCACGGACAACGGTGGGCACTGAAGCTTTCTTT.

This clonotype came up a few times. The chain is built from TRBV14 and TRBJ2-1, with TRBD2 matching over 10 bases. Germline trimming cut 4 bases from V and 8 bases from J; bases unmatched to any gene: 11. This CDR3 contains 16 residues. Germline V lookup: CDR1 SGHDN, CDR2 FVKESK. The CDR3 sequence: CASSPTLAGAGHEQFF. The CDR3 nucleotides are TGTGCCAGCAGCCCCACCCTAGCGGGAGCCGGCCATGAGCAGTTCTTC.

The chain employs TRBV3-1 and TRBJ2-2; D uncertain. The CDR3 sequence is 15 residues long. Germline CDR1 LGHDT, CDR2 YNNKEL (reference sequence). V dropped 1 base and J dropped 0 bases, with 6 bases sitting between them. The chain's CDR3 is CASSQGRPNTGELFF. The CDR3, as DNA: TGTGCCAGCAGCCAAGGACGCCCGAACACCGGGGAGCTGTTTTTT.

This clonotype was seen a few times. The chain recombines TRBV5-1 with TRBJ1-2; weak D call: TRBD1 (6 bases). Trimming shortened V by 5 bases and J by 2 bases, and 10 bases separated the two germline ends. Germline assignment: CDR1 SGHRS and CDR2 YFSETQ. The CDR3 totals 13 residues. The DNA of the CDR3 is TGCGCCAGCAGAATAGGGGGGAACTATGGCTACACCTTC. Residues: CASRIGGNYGYTF.

This sequence joins TRBV19 and TRBJ2-3; 12 positions match TRBD2. Trimming took 3 bases from V and 6 from J; bases not matched to a gene: 4. Germline V gene lookup returns CDR1 LNHDA and CDR2 SQIVND (reference sequence). The CDR3 extends over 15 amino acids. CDR3 sequence (DNA): TGTGCCAGTAGTATCGGACTAGCGGGACGGGATACGCAGTATTTT. It codes for CASSIGLAGRDTQYF.

The sample holds a few counts of this clonotype. The rearrangement joins TRBV12-3 or TRBV12-4 to TRBJ2-1, with 8 bases matching TRBD2. Trimming removed 6 bases from V and 9 bases from J; junction bases left unmatched: 13. This CDR3 contains 15 residues. The CDR3 sequence: CASSLGLGALGEQFF. The CDR3 region has the DNA TGTGCCAGCAGCCTGGGACTAGGGGCTTTAGGTGAGCAGTTCTTC.

The sample holds one count of this clonotype. The chain uses TRBV5-4 and TRBJ1-3; 8 nucleotides match TRBD1. V shed 4 bases, J shed 0 bases, and the junction held 9 bases outside the gene matches. Germline values: CDR1 SGHNT, CDR2 YYREEE (reference sequence). This CDR3 region has 17 residues. The CDR3 protein is CASSAEQGGYSGNTIYF. The DNA for the CDR3 is TGTGCCAGCAGCGCGGAACAGGGGGGTTACTCTGGAAACACCATATATTTT. Full variable domain (remainder filled in from reference TRBV5-4 and TRBJ1-3): ETGVTQSPTHLIKTRGQQVTLRCSSQSGHNTVSWYQQALGQGPQFIFQYYREEENGRGNFPPRFSGLQFPNYSSELNVNALELDDSALYLCASSAEQGGYSGNTIYFGEGSWLTVV.